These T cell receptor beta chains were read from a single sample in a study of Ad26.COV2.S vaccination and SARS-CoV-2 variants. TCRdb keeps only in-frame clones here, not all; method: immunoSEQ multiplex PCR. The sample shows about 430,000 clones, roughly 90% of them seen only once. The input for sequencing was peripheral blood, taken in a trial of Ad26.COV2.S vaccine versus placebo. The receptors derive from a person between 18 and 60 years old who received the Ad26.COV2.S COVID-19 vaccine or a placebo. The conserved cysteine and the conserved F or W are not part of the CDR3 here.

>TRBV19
ASSRQGVGVTEAF
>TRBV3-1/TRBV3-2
ASSRDIRGTEAF
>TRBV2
ASSERRTYEQY
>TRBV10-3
AISEPESRYGYT
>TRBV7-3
ASSLNAPSSGANVLT
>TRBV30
AWSGGGSGELF
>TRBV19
ASSIGVGLAAYNEQF
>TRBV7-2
ASSFDEQF
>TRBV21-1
ASIPSSRALDTQY
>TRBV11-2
ASQGLGNTIY
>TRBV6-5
ASSWQGTDTQY
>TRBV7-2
ASSSQGTSGNNEQF
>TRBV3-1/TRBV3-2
ASSLTGLIDSGANVLT
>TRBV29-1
SVETSGSMYNEQF
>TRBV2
AGGGQGGLGYT
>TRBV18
ASSPKVRDTQY
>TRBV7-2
ASSARLGGVFYNEQF
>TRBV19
ASSRLAGDTGELF
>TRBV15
ATRGTGELF
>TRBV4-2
ASSQGQGARGYT
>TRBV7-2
ASSSDSSYNEQF
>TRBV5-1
ASSLEGVNRRGTEAF
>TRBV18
ASSPNDIKRGSPLH
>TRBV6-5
ASSSRGALFPNEQF
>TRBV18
ASSPLEAETQY
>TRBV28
ASSPGGGQETQY
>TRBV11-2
ASSSSNTEAF
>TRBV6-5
ASTMGQPSTDTQY
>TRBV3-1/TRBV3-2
ASSQRQTKNIQY
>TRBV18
ASSPERENGYT
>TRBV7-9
ASSVGLAGESYNEQF
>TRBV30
AWSVRRLAGVRQY
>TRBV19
ASSPTVRSTTVWEKLF
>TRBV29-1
SVLLGYYEQY
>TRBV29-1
SAGREWPYNEQF
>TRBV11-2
ASSLDRVSGTYNEQF
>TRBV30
ASGTAFFSPLH
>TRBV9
ASSVGGLSYNEQF
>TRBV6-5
ASSPGETQY
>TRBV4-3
ASSQDMRGANTEAF
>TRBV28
ASSQRATLAETQY
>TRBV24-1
ATSDFRSDPTNEQF
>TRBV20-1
SASWGDSRGYT
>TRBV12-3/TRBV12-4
ASSSQVRETQY
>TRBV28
ASSSAVSYNEQF
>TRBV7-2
ASSLVTGQETQY
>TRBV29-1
SVEARNYEQY